A selection of T cell receptor beta chains follows, all from one sample in a study of blood T cell repertoires in COVID-19. Measured with immunoSEQ multiplex PCR; TCRdb has only the in-frame clones, and not every one. The sample includes about 190,000 clones, 90% of them seen just once. The sample taken for sequencing was peripheral blood. Receptor source: a man in his fifties with acute or convalescent COVID-19. Each CDR3 is given with its conserved first and last residue. A D gene is named only where the DNA matches it firmly. Where a row states a size, it is once, few, many or the class of an expanded clone; other rows omit it.

j_gene: TRBJ1-5
v_gene: TRBV28
d_gene: -
abundance: -
CDR3nt: TGTGCCAGCAGTTTATCGGGAGGGCCCAATCAGCCCCAGCATTTT
CDR3aa: CASSLSGGPNQPQHF

j_gene: TRBJ2-7
v_gene: TRBV27
d_gene: -
abundance: -
CDR3nt: TGTGCCAGCAGGTTGACAGGTCCAGGGTTCTACGAGCAGTACTTC
CDR3aa: CASRLTGPGFYEQYF

j_gene: TRBJ1-5
v_gene: TRBV27
d_gene: TRBD1
abundance: -
CDR3nt: TGTGCCAGCAGTGGACAGGGGTATAGCAATCAGCCCCAGCATTTT
CDR3aa: CASSGQGYSNQPQHF

j_gene: TRBJ1-2
v_gene: TRBV5-1
d_gene: -
abundance: -
CDR3nt: TGCGCCAGCAGCCAGGGGCCTCCACTTGGCTACACCTTC
CDR3aa: CASSQGPPLGYTF

j_gene: TRBJ1-2
v_gene: TRBV6-5
d_gene: -
abundance: once
CDR3nt: TGTGCCAGCAGTTACAGGGGCGGCTACACCTTC
CDR3aa: CASSYRGGYTF

j_gene: TRBJ2-1
v_gene: TRBV5-1
d_gene: -
abundance: -
CDR3nt: TGCGCCAGCAGCTTGGACGGGTACAATGAGCAGTTCTTC
CDR3aa: CASSLDGYNEQFF

j_gene: TRBJ2-2
v_gene: TRBV5-4
d_gene: -
abundance: few
CDR3nt: TGTGCCAGCAGTATACAGGGCGGGGGGAACACCGGGGAGCTGTTTTTT
CDR3aa: CASSIQGGGNTGELFF

j_gene: TRBJ2-2
v_gene: TRBV4-3
d_gene: -
abundance: -
CDR3nt: TGCGCCAGCAGCCAAGTCGTGGGTCGTCGTAGGGGCTACACCGGGGAGCTGTTTTTT
CDR3aa: CASSQVVGRRRGYTGELFF

j_gene: TRBJ2-3
v_gene: TRBV6-5
d_gene: TRBD2
abundance: few
CDR3nt: TGTGCCAGCAGGAGCGGGGGCACAGATACGCAGTATTTT
CDR3aa: CASRSGGTDTQYF

j_gene: TRBJ1-2
v_gene: TRBV12-3/TRBV12-4
d_gene: -
abundance: -
CDR3nt: TGTGCCAGCAGCCCCACAACTGACTGTGGCTACACCTTC
CDR3aa: CASSPTTDCGYTF

j_gene: TRBJ1-2
v_gene: TRBV3-1/TRBV3-2
d_gene: TRBD1
abundance: -
CDR3nt: TGTGCCAGCAGCGGGGGACAGAACTATGGCTACACCTTC
CDR3aa: CASSGGQNYGYTF

j_gene: TRBJ2-2
v_gene: TRBV2
d_gene: TRBD1
abundance: -
CDR3nt: TGTGCCAGCAGTGTAGGGACCGGGACAGGGAGTATCACCGGGGAGCTGTTTTTT
CDR3aa: CASSVGTGTGSITGELFF

j_gene: TRBJ2-3
v_gene: TRBV11-2
d_gene: -
abundance: -
CDR3nt: TGTGCCAGCAGCTCCTCTAGAGAAGATACGCAGTATTTT
CDR3aa: CASSSSREDTQYF

j_gene: TRBJ2-7
v_gene: TRBV2
d_gene: TRBD2
abundance: few
CDR3nt: TGTGCCAGCACCCCGCGGGAGGCCGGTCTCGACGAGCAGTACTTC
CDR3aa: CASTPREAGLDEQYF

j_gene: TRBJ1-1
v_gene: TRBV5-4
d_gene: TRBD1
abundance: -
CDR3nt: TGTGCCAGCAGCTTGGGACTTGGACAGGAGAACACTGAAGCTTTCTTT
CDR3aa: CASSLGLGQENTEAFF

j_gene: TRBJ2-2
v_gene: TRBV2
d_gene: TRBD1
abundance: -
CDR3nt: TGTGCCAGCAGCGAGACAGGGGGTGACACCGGGGAGCTGTTTTTT
CDR3aa: CASSETGGDTGELFF

j_gene: TRBJ1-6
v_gene: TRBV2
d_gene: -
abundance: -
CDR3nt: TGTGCCAGCAGTGAAGAAGGGGGTAATTCACCCCTCCACTTT
CDR3aa: CASSEEGGNSPLHF

j_gene: TRBJ2-3
v_gene: TRBV28
d_gene: TRBD2
abundance: -
CDR3nt: TGTGCCAGCAAGTCCAATTGGGCGGGAGTTCAGACAGATACGCAGTATTTT
CDR3aa: CASKSNWAGVQTDTQYF

j_gene: TRBJ1-2
v_gene: TRBV19
d_gene: -
abundance: -
CDR3nt: TGTGCCAGTAGTAGCTATGAGGGCTATGGCTACACCTTC
CDR3aa: CASSSYEGYGYTF

j_gene: TRBJ1-3
v_gene: TRBV9
d_gene: TRBD1
abundance: -
CDR3nt: TGTGCCAGCAGCGTAGTGGACAGGGTCTCTGGAAACACCATATATTTT
CDR3aa: CASSVVDRVSGNTIYF

j_gene: TRBJ1-5
v_gene: TRBV6-6
d_gene: TRBD1
abundance: once
CDR3nt: TGTGCCAGCAGTCCCGGGACAGGGGGCTGGAGGAGCAATCAGCCCCAGCATTTT
CDR3aa: CASSPGTGGWRSNQPQHF

j_gene: TRBJ2-5
v_gene: TRBV6-5
d_gene: TRBD1
abundance: -
CDR3nt: TGTGCCAGCAGCAAGACAGGGGGCTTGGAAGAGACCCAGTACTTC
CDR3aa: CASSKTGGLEETQYF

j_gene: TRBJ1-5
v_gene: TRBV28
d_gene: -
abundance: once
CDR3nt: TGTGCCAGCAGTTTAGGGGGGGGCATCAATCAGCCCCAGCATTTT
CDR3aa: CASSLGGGINQPQHF

j_gene: TRBJ2-2
v_gene: TRBV5-1
d_gene: TRBD1
abundance: -
CDR3nt: TGCGCCAGCAGCTCCGGACAGGGGGCAAACACCGGGGAGCTGTTTTTT
CDR3aa: CASSSGQGANTGELFF

j_gene: TRBJ2-3
v_gene: TRBV7-9
d_gene: -
abundance: -
CDR3nt: TGTGCCAGCAGCTTAGGTCGGGTCACCCTCCATCGCACAGATACGCAGTATTTT
CDR3aa: CASSLGRVTLHRTDTQYF

j_gene: TRBJ2-7
v_gene: TRBV18
d_gene: -
abundance: -
CDR3nt: TGTGCCAGCTCAACCAGACAGCCTCCTCACGAGCAGTACTTC
CDR3aa: CASSTRQPPHEQYF

j_gene: TRBJ1-2
v_gene: TRBV9
d_gene: TRBD1
abundance: few
CDR3nt: TGTGCCAGCAGCGTAGGAGGGGGACAGGGTAGGGATGGCTACACCTTC
CDR3aa: CASSVGGGQGRDGYTF

j_gene: TRBJ2-5
v_gene: TRBV4-1
d_gene: -
abundance: once
CDR3nt: TGCGCCAGCAGCCAAGTGGGGGGAGGAGAGACCCAGTACTTC
CDR3aa: CASSQVGGGETQYF

j_gene: TRBJ1-6
v_gene: TRBV9
d_gene: -
abundance: -
CDR3nt: TGTGCCAGCAGCGTAGATCTGGACACTAATAATTCACCCCTCCACTTT
CDR3aa: CASSVDLDTNNSPLHF

j_gene: TRBJ1-1
v_gene: TRBV25-1
d_gene: TRBD1
abundance: -
CDR3nt: TGTGCCAGCAGGACCAGGGGGCACGGCACTGAAGCTTTCTTT
CDR3aa: CASRTRGHGTEAFF

j_gene: TRBJ2-1
v_gene: TRBV6-5
d_gene: -
abundance: -
CDR3nt: TGTGCCAGCATTTCAGGGGCCCGGGGCGATGAGCAGTTCTTC
CDR3aa: CASISGARGDEQFF

j_gene: TRBJ2-5
v_gene: TRBV7-9
d_gene: TRBD1
abundance: -
CDR3nt: TGTGCCAGCAGCTTCGCACAGGGGTGGCAAGAGACCCAGTACTTC
CDR3aa: CASSFAQGWQETQYF

j_gene: TRBJ2-1
v_gene: TRBV7-8
d_gene: -
abundance: few
CDR3nt: TGTGCCAGCAGCTGGGAGTCCTCCTACAATGAGCAGTTCTTC
CDR3aa: CASSWESSYNEQFF

j_gene: TRBJ2-3
v_gene: TRBV5-5
d_gene: -
abundance: -
CDR3nt: TGTGCCAGCAGCACGAGGACAGTACTAAATACGCAGTATTTT
CDR3aa: CASSTRTVLNTQYF

j_gene: TRBJ2-1
v_gene: TRBV27
d_gene: -
abundance: -
CDR3nt: TGTGCCAGCAGGACCCCTCCACAGGGATACAATGAGCAGTTCTTC
CDR3aa: CASRTPPQGYNEQFF

j_gene: TRBJ1-6
v_gene: TRBV30
d_gene: TRBD1
abundance: -
CDR3nt: TGTGCCTGGAGTGTCGGAGGGACAGGGGTTTCACCCCTCCACTTT
CDR3aa: CAWSVGGTGVSPLHF

j_gene: TRBJ1-5
v_gene: TRBV19
d_gene: TRBD1
abundance: once
CDR3nt: TGTGCCAGTAGCTCGGACAGGGGAAATCAGCCCCAGCATTTT
CDR3aa: CASSSDRGNQPQHF

j_gene: TRBJ1-5
v_gene: TRBV30
d_gene: TRBD1
abundance: once
CDR3nt: TGTGCCTGGAGTGGCGGGACAGGGTTTCAGCCCCAGCATTTT
CDR3aa: CAWSGGTGFQPQHF

j_gene: TRBJ2-5
v_gene: TRBV5-1
d_gene: TRBD1
abundance: -
CDR3nt: TGCGCCAGCAGCGGGACAGCACAAGAGACCCAGTACTTC
CDR3aa: CASSGTAQETQYF

j_gene: TRBJ2-7
v_gene: TRBV10-2
d_gene: TRBD2
abundance: -
CDR3nt: TGCGCCAGCCAGGAGGGGCTAGCGGCCTACTACGAGCAGTACTTC
CDR3aa: CASQEGLAAYYEQYF

j_gene: TRBJ1-3
v_gene: TRBV7-2
d_gene: -
abundance: -
CDR3nt: TGTGCCAGCAGCGCTGGGACGGACAGTGGAAACACCATATATTTT
CDR3aa: CASSAGTDSGNTIYF

j_gene: TRBJ1-5
v_gene: TRBV10-3
d_gene: -
abundance: -
CDR3nt: TGTGCCATCAGTGTAACGGGGAATCAGCCCCAGCATTTT
CDR3aa: CAISVTGNQPQHF

j_gene: TRBJ1-1
v_gene: TRBV10-3
d_gene: -
abundance: -
CDR3nt: TGTGCCATCAGTGGCGGAGCGCTGAACACTGAAGCTTTCTTT
CDR3aa: CAISGGALNTEAFF

j_gene: TRBJ1-3
v_gene: TRBV2
d_gene: -
abundance: -
CDR3nt: TGTGCCAGCAGAGTGGAGACAGGCGGCGGAAACACCATATATTTT
CDR3aa: CASRVETGGGNTIYF

j_gene: TRBJ1-2
v_gene: TRBV9
d_gene: TRBD1
abundance: -
CDR3nt: TGTGCCAGCAGCTCACCGACAGGGGGCGGTTTGAGCTACACCTTC
CDR3aa: CASSSPTGGGLSYTF

j_gene: TRBJ2-1
v_gene: TRBV19
d_gene: TRBD2
abundance: once
CDR3nt: TGTGCCAGTAGTATTGGGACTAGCGGGAGGGTTTACAATGAGCAGTTCTTC
CDR3aa: CASSIGTSGRVYNEQFF

j_gene: TRBJ1-5
v_gene: TRBV15
d_gene: -
abundance: once
CDR3nt: TGTGCCACCAGCAGAGATAAGGGGCAGAATCAGCCCCAGCATTTT
CDR3aa: CATSRDKGQNQPQHF

j_gene: TRBJ1-1
v_gene: TRBV18
d_gene: TRBD1
abundance: -
CDR3nt: TGTGCCAGCTCACCTTCGACAGGGGCCATGAACACTGAAGCTTTCTTT
CDR3aa: CASSPSTGAMNTEAFF

j_gene: TRBJ1-2
v_gene: TRBV7-3
d_gene: TRBD1
abundance: -
CDR3nt: TGTGCCAGCAGCTTAGCCCTCACAGGGGCCGGTGGCTACACCTTC
CDR3aa: CASSLALTGAGGYTF

j_gene: TRBJ2-1
v_gene: TRBV11-3
d_gene: TRBD1
abundance: once
CDR3nt: TGTGCCAGCAGCTCCATGACAGGGCGATTCGATGAGCAGTTCTTC
CDR3aa: CASSSMTGRFDEQFF

j_gene: TRBJ2-1
v_gene: TRBV5-4
d_gene: TRBD2
abundance: -
CDR3nt: TGTGCCAGCAGCGGGACTAGCGGGAGTTACAATGAGCAGTTCTTC
CDR3aa: CASSGTSGSYNEQFF

j_gene: TRBJ1-5
v_gene: TRBV5-1
d_gene: -
abundance: -
CDR3nt: TGCGCCAGCAGAGCAACGACAGATAGCAATCAGCCCCAGCATTTT
CDR3aa: CASRATTDSNQPQHF

j_gene: TRBJ2-1
v_gene: TRBV4-2
d_gene: -
abundance: -
CDR3nt: TGTGCCAGCAGCCAAGAAGGCCTGGGGGGAAGCTCCTACAATGAGCAGTTCTTC
CDR3aa: CASSQEGLGGSSYNEQFF